One and the same sample provided the 18 T cell receptor beta chains below, sequenced in a study of vaccination and CD4 T cells after COVID-19. The treatment here: approximately 11-day PBMC culture with coronavirus spike peptide pools or control peptides (ViraFEST assay). The Oncomine TCR Beta short-read assay was applied to DNA of cultured CD4+ T cells. From the PCR reads, TCRdb called clonotypes with MiXCR, one entry per CDR3 protein. The sample includes some 17,000 distinct CDR3 sequences, about 63% of them seen just once. These TCRs are of unknown antigen specificity. The sequenced material came from CD4+ T cells from blood, cultured in vitro. These receptor sequences come from a human donor who had recovered from COVID-19.

CDR3: CSVEPGHTYEQYF. DNA of the CDR3: TGCAGTGTCGAACCGGGACATACCTACGAGCAGTACTTC. The rearrangement uses TRBV20-1 and TRBJ2-7; possibly TRBD1 for D (6 bases). V lost 7 bases and J lost 2, with 15 bases in between. Germline V lookup: CDR1 DFQATT, CDR2 SNEGSKA (reference sequence). The CDR3 is 13 residues long.

Only a few counts were recorded for this clonotype. The chain links TRBV20-1 to TRBJ1-2; TRBD1 matches at 8 bases. This CDR3 has 13 amino acids. Germline loops: CDR1 DFQATT, CDR2 SNEGSKA (reference sequence). V gave up 5 bases and J gave up 13 bases; unmatched junction bases: 15. CDR3 coding DNA: TGCAGTGCTCTACGGGGGACAGGACCACTGCTCACCTTC. Translation: CSALRGTGPLLTF.

The CDR3 nucleotides read TGTGCCAGCAGCTTGGTGACAGCCTACACTGAAGCTTTCTTT. Translation gives CASSLVTAYTEAFF. V gene TRBV7-2 combines with J gene TRBJ1-1, with a tentative D call TRBD1 (5 bases). CDR3 length: 14 residues. Germline V gene lookup returns CDR1 SGHTA and CDR2 FQGNSA. V lost 3 bases, J lost 3 bases, and 11 bases lay in between.

This chain links TRBV19 with TRBJ1-2; possibly TRBD1 for D (5 bases). The CDR3 is made up of 16 amino acids. Germline CDR1 LNHDA, CDR2 SQIVND (reference sequence). V lost 5 bases to trimming and J lost 3 bases, with 19 bases between them. CDR3 protein: CASSALEAGTDYGYTF. CDR3 DNA: TGTGCCAGTAGTGCTTTAGAGGCAGGGACCGACTATGGCTACACCTTC.

In nucleotides, the CDR3 is TGTGCCAGCAGCCCCAAGATCCTTATTACCGGGAACTATAATTCACCCCTCCACTTT. Protein: CASSPKILITGNYNSPLHF. This chain uses TRBV4-2 with TRBJ1-6; no firm D call. Germline values: CDR1 LGHNA, CDR2 YNFKEQ. The CDR3 contains 19 residues. The ends were cut back, 4 bases at V and 3 bases at J, with 22 bases in the middle.

The chain carries TRBV12-3 or TRBV12-4 and TRBJ1-1; D might be TRBD1 (6 bases). This CDR3 has 15 amino acids. V gave up 6 bases and J gave up 2 bases, with 16 bases separating them. CDR3 coding DNA: TGTGCCAGCAGGGATTACGGCAGGGGAAACACTGAAGCTTTCTTT. As protein: CASRDYGRGNTEAFF.

The chain uses TRBV6-5 and TRBJ1-6; D might be TRBD1 (5 bases). The V end was cut by 2 bases, the J end by 8 bases, with 37 bases between. CDR1 MNHEY and CDR2 SVGAGI come from the germline V gene. The CDR3 runs to 23 residues. In DNA form, the CDR3 reads TGTGCCAGCAGTTACGGGCAGGACAACAATCACCCTAGAACGGTTTGTTATTATTCACCCCTCCACTTT. Its translation is CASSYGQDNNHPRTVCYYSPLHF.

The chain carries TRBV2 and TRBJ1-2; D is unresolved. This CDR3 has 11 amino acids. Trimming left V 3 bases short and J 7 bases short, with 6 bases between. The germline gives CDR1 SNHLY, CDR2 FYNNEI. Written as DNA, the CDR3 is TGTGCCAGCAGTGAGATGGGTGGCTACACCTTC. It encodes CASSEMGGYTF. Complete variable domain (other parts from reference TRBV2 and TRBJ1-2): EPEVTQTPSHQVTQMGQEVILRCVPISNHLYFYWYRQILGQKVEFLVSFYNNEISEKSEIFDDQFSVERPDGSNFTLKIRSTKLEDSAMYFCASSEMGGYTFGSGTRLTVV.

J is TRBJ2-2 and V is TRBV19, with 9 bases that match TRBD1. Germline V gene sequence: CDR1 LNHDA, CDR2 SQIVND (reference sequence). V lost 10 bases and J lost 5; bases outside the gene matches: 8. The CDR3 has 14 amino acids. CDR3: CATMTGGWTGELFF. The CDR3, as DNA: TGTGCCACCATGACAGGGGGTTGGACCGGGGAGCTGTTTTTT.

V and J are TRBV5-4 and TRBJ2-1; D gene unclear. V was clipped by 0 bases and J by 7 bases, with 11 bases between them. CDR1 and CDR2 (germline): SGHNT, YYREEE (reference sequence). The CDR3 consists of 14 residues. The CDR3 region has the DNA TGTGCCAGCAGCTTGGGTCAAGGCGGAAATGAGCAGTTCTTC. Residues: CASSLGQGGNEQFF.

The chain uses TRBV24-1 and TRBJ2-7; the match to TRBD1 covers 8 bases. Looked up from germline, CDR1 is KGHDR and CDR2 is SFDVKD. The CDR3 is 14 residues long. After removal of 5 bases from V and 3 bases from J, the junction contained 5 bases not matched to a gene. This CDR3 is CATSAGGKNYEQYF. CDR3 bases: TGTGCCACCAGTGCAGGGGGCAAAAACTACGAGCAGTACTTC.

A single count supports this clonotype. The CDR3 loop is CSARDGGGLNTQYF. The CDR3 DNA reads TGCAGTGCTAGAGATGGGGGGGGCCTGAATACGCAGTATTTT. This sequence joins TRBV20-1 and TRBJ2-3; TRBD2 might be the D (7 bases). This CDR3 has 14 amino acids. Germline V CDR1 and CDR2: DFQATT, SNEGSKA (reference sequence). V lost 0 bases and J 7 bases, leaving 14 bases between the germline ends.

The V call is TRBV20-1, the J call TRBJ1-3; the D is unclear. This CDR3 spans 14 amino acids. V lost 3 bases and J lost 0, with 9 bases in between. Germline CDR1 reads DFQATT; CDR2 reads SNEGSKA (reference sequence). CDR3 residues: CSASPTSSGNTIYF. For the CDR3, the DNA is TGCAGTGCTAGTCCTACAAGCTCTGGAAACACCATATATTTT.

The J gene is TRBJ1-2, the V gene TRBV1. TRBV1 is tagged as a pseudogene. The CDR3 is 17 residues long. The CDR3 sequence: CTSSQAKPMPVSRGYTF. For the CDR3, the DNA is TGCACCAGCAGCCAAGCGAAACCAATGCCGGTTTCGAGAGGCTACACCTTC.

This chain connects TRBV6-2 or TRBV6-3 to TRBJ2-3, with TRBD2 matching 8 bases. Germline V gene sequence: CDR1 MNHEY, CDR2 SVGEGT. Trimming at V came to 8 bases and at J to 3 bases, leaving 7 bases not matched to a gene. This CDR3 is 14 amino acids long. In nucleotides, the CDR3 is TGTGCCAGCGTACGGGCGGGGGGAACAGATACGCAGTATTTT. It codes for CASVRAGGTDTQYF.

The CDR3 here is CSARMGTSGGGSDTQYF. The CDR3 nucleotides are TGCAGTGCTAGGATGGGGACTAGCGGGGGTGGCTCAGATACGCAGTATTTT. This chain uses TRBV20-1 with TRBJ2-3, with 14 bases matching TRBD2. The CDR3 extends over 17 amino acids. V trimming: 3 bases; J trimming: 4 bases; junction bases outside the gene matches: 9. Germline-derived CDR1 and CDR2 are DFQATT and SNEGSKA (reference sequence).

The CDR3 DNA sequence: TGTGCCAGCAGCTTGGGGACAGGCTCTGATGGCTACACCTTC. Translating gives CASSLGTGSDGYTF. V usage is TRBV7-9 and J usage is TRBJ1-2; 8 nucleotides agree with TRBD1. The CDR3 has 14 residues. The J segment lost 6 bases and the V segment lost 3 bases, leaving 6 bases of the junction unmatched. Germline CDR1 reads SEHNR; CDR2 reads FQNEAQ (reference sequence).

The chain carries TRBV29-1 and TRBJ2-1; unclear D gene. The germline V gene has CDR1 SQVTM and CDR2 ANQGSEA. The CDR3 spans 14 residues. Trimming removed 4 bases at V and 0 bases at J, with 10 bases between. This CDR3 reads CSVATRSSYNEQFF. In DNA form, the CDR3 reads TGCAGCGTTGCTACGAGAAGCTCCTACAATGAGCAGTTCTTC.